These T cell receptor beta chains were read from a single sample in a study of blood T cell repertoires in COVID-19. The method was immunoSEQ multiplex PCR; TCRdb's version includes in-frame clones alone and lacks a portion of them. Of more than 150,000 clones listed, under 85% are singletons. The source material was peripheral blood. The receptors were gathered from a woman in her thirties or forties with acute or convalescent COVID-19. The conserved cysteine and the conserved F or W are not part of the CDR3 here. Fields, in order: J gene, V gene, clone size, CDR3 protein. Only some rows state a clone size, as once, few, many or a class for expanded clones.

TRBJ1-2 | TRBV21-1 | . | ASSAPGQGAWGYT
TRBJ2-7 | TRBV9 | . | ASSQTTGGYEQY
TRBJ1-5 | TRBV2 | . | ASSVRGSNQPQH
TRBJ1-5 | TRBV7-9 | . | ASSLAGDQPQH
TRBJ2-1 | TRBV7-8 | . | ASSPRRDSYYNEQF
TRBJ2-3 | TRBV21-1 | . | ASRGRRGLTDTQY
TRBJ1-3 | TRBV4-1 | few | ASSKGGFPQFGNTIY
TRBJ2-1 | TRBV7-2 | . | ASSLVGGSDEQF
TRBJ1-4 | TRBV19 | once | ASSRGTANEKLF
TRBJ2-5 | TRBV9 | . | ASSVEGQGIETQY
TRBJ2-3 | TRBV10-3 | . | AISVKGGADTQY
TRBJ1-2 | TRBV9 | . | ASSVVPGWGGGYT
TRBJ2-2 | TRBV28 | few | ASSTPGRGAGELF
TRBJ1-6 | TRBV19 | . | ASSPRTVLDNSPLH
TRBJ2-7 | TRBV7-3 | . | ASSPRGGSYEQY
TRBJ2-7 | TRBV25-1 | . | ASSLDSYEQY
TRBJ2-5 | TRBV7-9 | . | ASAAKGAQETQY
TRBJ2-2 | TRBV11-3 | . | ASSLGSQAGELF
TRBJ2-3 | TRBV30 | once | ASGGTARGDTQY
TRBJ2-7 | TRBV4-2 | . | ASSQGEGGYEQY
TRBJ2-5 | TRBV10-2 | . | ASSPSSTGETQY
TRBJ1-2 | TRBV28 | . | ASRSAGTGGGYT
TRBJ1-1 | TRBV30 | once | AWKHRDRARKTEAF
TRBJ2-7 | TRBV7-9 | . | ASSLDRAYEQY
TRBJ1-1 | TRBV2 | . | ASSDIGAAIEAF
TRBJ1-1 | TRBV10-3 | . | AISYTGVWGEAF
TRBJ2-5 | TRBV6-1 | once | ASSYPDRGVETQY
TRBJ1-6 | TRBV27 | . | ASSLIRDSPLH
TRBJ1-5 | TRBV4-1 | . | ASSPRQGFNQPQH
TRBJ2-2 | TRBV10-3 | . | AISESVQGADTGELF
TRBJ1-2 | TRBV5-1 | . | ASSLGQQFTHYGYT
TRBJ2-5 | TRBV12-3/TRBV12-4 | . | ASSNAGQETQY